A single sample gave rise to the 19 T cell receptor beta chains below, sequenced in a study of spatial heterogeneity in lung cancer. Study-wide findings and caveats: Expanded alpha and beta TCR counts within tumors tracked tumor mutation counts.

For these TCRs, the target antigens are not known. TCRdb re-called the 5' RACE reads through MiXCR, storing one row per CDR3 protein. Altogether some 15,000 distinct CDR3 sequences are present, 4.7% being singletons, with the ten largest covering about a sixth. As to time point: sample taken at primary tumor resection. Sequencing was performed on lung tumor tissue, taken at surgery. The receptors derive from a female donor with early-stage non-small cell lung cancer.

This clonotype was seen repeatedly, ten times or more. The J gene is TRBJ2-1, the V gene TRBV4-3, with 10 bases aligning to TRBD2. V was clipped by 0 bases and J by 6 bases; unmatched bases: 8. Germline V gene data show CDR1 as LGHNA and CDR2 as YSLEER. CDR3 length: 17 residues. The CDR3 loop is CASSQDLSKRGGNEQFF. CDR3 sequence (DNA): TGCGCCAGCAGCCAAGATTTATCCAAGCGGGGGGGCAATGAGCAGTTCTTC.

The table lists this clonotype with many counts. The CDR3 sequence: CASSLPSLETQYF. The CDR3 nucleotides read TGTGCCAGCAGTTTGCCTAGCCTGGAGACCCAGTACTTC. The V gene is TRBV28, the J gene TRBJ2-5, with a possible D match to TRBD2 (5 bases). V dropped 3 bases and J dropped 5 bases, with 10 bases sitting between them. CDR3 size: 13 residues. Germline V lookup: CDR1 MDHEN, CDR2 SYDVKM.

There are many counts of this clonotype. The J gene is TRBJ2-3, the V gene TRBV7-9; 9 bases map to TRBD2. The CDR3 covers 17 residues. V shed 3 bases, J shed 5 bases, and the junction held 12 bases outside the gene matches. The germline V gene encodes CDR1 SEHNR and CDR2 FQNEAQ (reference sequence). The CDR3 here is CASSFPSRAGGIDTQYF. The CDR3 nucleotides are TGTGCCAGCAGCTTCCCCTCTAGAGCGGGGGGAATAGATACGCAGTATTTT.

This clonotype has only a few counts. The rearrangement links TRBV6-2 or TRBV6-3 to TRBJ2-1, with 7 nucleotides matching TRBD2. CDR1 is MNHEY and CDR2 is SVGEGT in the germline V gene. The CDR3 consists of 12 residues. V was pared by 7 bases and J by 8 bases, with 5 bases of the junction left unmatched. In nucleotides, the CDR3 is TGTGCCAGCACTCTGGGGGGGGATGAGCAGTTCTTC. Translation gives CASTLGGDEQFF.

The CDR3, as DNA: TGTGCCAGCAGTTTCTACGCGGGGGAGCAGTACTTC. The encoded protein is CASSFYAGEQYF. The gene calls are TRBV12-3 or TRBV12-4 and TRBJ2-7; D possibly corresponds to TRBD2 (6 bases). The CDR3 runs to 12 residues. Trimming stripped 3 bases from V and 7 bases from J, with 10 bases between.

The J gene is TRBJ2-3, the V gene TRBV7-8, with 10 bases aligning to TRBD2. The CDR3 has 15 amino acids. CDR1 SGHVS and CDR2 FQNEAQ come from the germline V gene. V lost 5 bases and J lost 3; bases outside the gene matches: 5. The chain's CDR3 is CASSRPGLATDTQYF. The CDR3 DNA follows: TGTGCCAGCAGCCGCCCGGGACTAGCGACAGATACGCAGTATTTT.

In its sample, this clonotype was seen many times. This chain links TRBV7-2 with TRBJ2-7; D is unresolved. The CDR3 totals 13 residues. Trimming removed 4 bases from V and 2 bases from J, with 9 bases in between. Germline CDR1 is SGHTA and CDR2 is FQGNSA. In DNA, the CDR3 is TGTGCCAGCAGCTCGAGTGATACCTACGAGCAGTACTTC. It codes for CASSSSDTYEQYF.

The gene calls are TRBV5-5 and TRBJ1-2, with D unresolved. Germline CDR1 is SGHKS and CDR2 is YYEKEE (reference sequence). The V end was cut by 0 bases, the J end by 3 bases, with 6 bases between. The CDR3 extends over 13 amino acids. The CDR3 here is CASSLEGYYGYTF. The DNA of the CDR3 is TGTGCCAGCAGCTTGGAGGGCTACTATGGCTACACCTTC.

The chain combines TRBV7-2 with TRBJ2-7, with a possible D match to TRBD1 (7 bases). The V gene lost 2 bases and the J gene lost 6 bases, with 17 bases spanning the gap. Germline V lookup: CDR1 SGHTA, CDR2 FQGNSA. The CDR3 runs to 15 residues. CDR3 nucleotides: TGTGCCAGCAGCTTAACAGGGGCTGGGGGGATCGAGCAGTACTTC. Its translation is CASSLTGAGGIEQYF.

This clonotype was seen a handful of times. The chain employs TRBV12-3 or TRBV12-4 and TRBJ2-3; D ambiguous. V gave up 5 bases and J gave up 1 base, with 10 bases separating them. The CDR3 has 14 amino acids. CDR3 in amino acids: CASSAKSRTDTQYF. CDR3 in DNA: TGTGCCAGCAGTGCGAAGTCCCGCACAGATACGCAGTATTTT.

This clonotype was recorded at least ten times. The V call is TRBV5-5, the J call TRBJ1-1; unclear D gene. CDR1 and CDR2 from the germline V gene are SGHKS and YYEKEE (reference sequence). This CDR3 contains 15 residues. Trimming left V 4 bases short and J 2 bases short, with 15 bases between. CDR3 sequence: CASSVLVAFNTEAFF. Here the CDR3 DNA reads TGTGCCAGCAGCGTTCTGGTGGCATTTAACACTGAAGCTTTCTTT.

This clonotype was seen only a few times. The chain couples TRBV7-2 to TRBJ2-3; D could derive from TRBD1 or TRBD2 (6 bases each). The germline gives CDR1 SGHTA, CDR2 FQGNSA. Trimming removed 1 base from V and 8 bases from J, with 22 bases in between. The CDR3 has 17 residues. The CDR3: CASSLGSAGGPRGTQYF. Written as DNA, the CDR3 is TGTGCCAGCAGCTTAGGGTCGGCCGGGGGCCCACGGGGTACGCAGTATTTT.

Many counts were recorded for this clonotype. The genes are TRBV27 and TRBJ1-2, with D hard to call. This CDR3 region has 14 residues. Looked up from germline, CDR1 is MNHEY and CDR2 is SMNVEV (reference sequence). Deletions cut 7 bases from V and 8 bases from J, with 20 bases between. The CDR3 sequence: CASTLYPFGEGYTF. The DNA for the CDR3 is TGTGCCAGCACCCTCTACCCATTTGGAGAGGGCTACACCTTC.

The sample holds many counts of this clonotype. The genes are TRBV5-1 and TRBJ2-6; a possible D gene is TRBD2 (6 bases). The CDR3 is 14 residues long. Germline V lookup: CDR1 SGHRS, CDR2 YFSETQ. Trimming took off 9 bases at V and 0 bases at J, with 10 bases between the two ends. The CDR3 protein is CAIGSHSGANVLTF. The CDR3 region has the DNA TGCGCCATCGGGAGCCACTCTGGGGCCAACGTCCTGACTTTC.

This clonotype appeared a few times. The DNA of the CDR3 is TGTGCCAGCAGCTTAGATTCGTCACAACAGGGAAACTATGGCTACACCTTC. Its protein is CASSLDSSQQGNYGYTF. V gene TRBV11-2 combines with J gene TRBJ1-2; D possibly corresponds to TRBD1 (6 bases). Trimming left V 0 bases short and J 2 bases short, with 16 bases between. The CDR3 spans 17 residues. From germline, CDR1 is SGHAT and CDR2 FQNNGV.

This clonotype was observed a few times. The rearrangement links TRBV11-2 to TRBJ2-7, with TRBD1 matching 8 bases. Looked up from germline, CDR1 is SGHAT and CDR2 is FQNNGV. This CDR3 has 16 residues. Trimming removed 1 base from V and 5 bases from J; junction bases left unmatched: 10. Here the CDR3 DNA reads TGTGCCAGCAGCTTAGGGTTCAGGACAGGGATCCACGAGCAGTACTTC. This encodes CASSLGFRTGIHEQYF.

This clonotype was seen at least ten times. The rearrangement uses TRBV15 and TRBJ2-7; TRBD2 might be the D (5 bases). With 1 base removed from V and 0 bases from J, the gap between germline ends came to 10 bases. The CDR3 has 15 residues. Germline CDR1 is LNHNV and CDR2 is YYDKDF (reference sequence). CDR3 amino acids: CATSRGGFSSYEQYF. DNA for the CDR3: TGTGCCACCAGCAGAGGAGGGTTCAGCTCCTACGAGCAGTACTTC.

This clonotype was detected many times. The rearrangement joins TRBV5-4 to TRBJ2-7; possibly TRBD1 for D (5 bases). This CDR3 has 15 amino acids. Per germline, CDR1 SGHNT and CDR2 YYREEE (reference sequence). V lost 4 bases, J lost 0 bases, and 14 bases lay in between. DNA of the CDR3: TGTGCCAGCAGCAGCCGGACACCTTTCTCCTACGAGCAGTACTTC. Translation gives CASSSRTPFSYEQYF.

This clonotype was observed at least ten times. The rearrangement links TRBV2 to TRBJ2-5; D is undetermined. V dropped 8 bases and J dropped 5 bases, with 9 bases sitting between them. Germline assignment: CDR1 SNHLY and CDR2 FYNNEI. This CDR3 has 11 residues. In DNA, the CDR3 is TGTGCCAGCCTAGAGTGGGAGACCCAGTACTTC. Protein product: CASLEWETQYF.